This T cell receptor beta chain was captured in a study of blood T cells in healthy people across ages (dated by TCRdb to the mid-2010s). For context, the study as a whole: In model experiments, template switching captured about one uniquely barcoded TCR beta cDNA molecule for every two T cells. To avoid experimental bias, donors of different ages were randomly spread across the sequencing lanes. The donors were split into four age groups: young (average around 15 years), middle-aged (roughly 42), aged (roughly 65) and long-lived (over 80). Using deep sequencing normalized with unique cDNA molecular identifiers, the study measured how TCR beta repertoire diversity changes with age. The study analyzed two additional independent replicas of 1 million unique cDNA reads from the same blood draw for two donors, one aged 18 to 29 and one aged 80 or older. The full study reports these points: As age increased, observed TCR beta diversity per million T cells dropped in a roughly linear way, and a significant reduction was already evident by age 40. Conclusive comparison of naive and antigen-experienced compartments was prevented by the profiling of bulk unsorted PBMCs. Donor CMV infection status was unknown, potentially confounding age-related changes in expanded clonotypes. Total diversity estimates from one million sequenced T cells were considered lower bounds and underestimates. A strong correlation was found between observed TCR beta diversity and the percentage of naive T cells measured by flow cytometry. Compared with the aged group, more naive CD4+ T cells, fewer expanded clones and increased TCR diversity were shown by the long-lived group, suggesting age selection.

Including the terminal cysteine and phenylalanine, the CDR3 comprises 16 residues. Just CDR3 DNA is preserved here, 48 bases in frame from base 1. From the germline V gene (reference sequence), CDR1 is LGHDT and CDR2 is YNNKEL. Receptors were amplified or captured by 5' RACE. Sequenced on an Illumina HiSeq 2500. A second 7 to 11 cycle PCR used a sample-barcoded 5' primer and a J-beta primer mix. Each TCR beta cDNA molecule received a unique molecular identifier from a template-switch 5' adaptor carrying 12 random nucleotides. At least 3 million CDR3-containing paired-end reads were obtained from each sample. First-strand cDNA synthesis was performed from all RNA using the Mint cDNA synthesis kit, with priming by a TRBC-specific oligonucleotide. Following uracil-DNA glycosylase treatment, all cDNA underwent a first 18-cycle PCR with the universal primers M1SS and BC2_uni_R. Per the source publication's procedure: Normalization of each sample was performed by random selection of 1 million high-quality reads, each carrying a distinct molecular identifier. Reads sharing molecular identifiers were discarded rather than binned into consensus sequences. MiTCR, set to a Q25 quality threshold and the strictest error-elimination algorithm, was used for CDR3 identification, clonotype clustering and error correction. A nonparametric unseen species model with Euler transformation was used to estimate lower-bound total TCR beta diversity. TCRdb cleaned the public reads at Q25 with fastp, built clones with MiXCR and kept in-frame beta chains. Each entry is one CDR3 protein sequence, shown with its most common DNA and genes. These V and J calls rely on TCRdb rather than the paper's analysis. This sample is represented by under 2,000,000 distinct CDR3 sequences; just under 50% of them were singletons. The top ten clones comprise more than 2% of the sample.

The donors were roughly 39 Caucasian individuals from Russia, aged roughly 6 to 100 years, who were systemically healthy. Each donor gave 8 to 10 milliliters of peripheral blood, drawn into EDTA-treated Vacutainer tubes. PBMCs were isolated by Ficoll-Paque density-gradient centrifugation, with at least 6 million obtained per sample. Trizol reagent was used to extract total RNA from PBMCs, with at least 5.5 micrograms per sample. For every donor, flow cytometry on a PBMC aliquot measured the percentage of naive CD45RAhigh/CD27high T cells. In its sample, this clonotype was seen a few times. The target of this receptor is not known. No much larger clone exists at a distance of one base, and base qualities are not known.

The receptor comes from a woman in her 40s in good health. Rearrangement joined TRBV3-1 to TRBJ2-5, and TRBD1 aligns with 9 junction nucleotides. The assigned J gene may be wrong: the sequence end matches TRBJ2-7 better. Sequencing used blood. Here the CDR3 is given as CASSLAGTGKTNEQYF. The DNA sequence reads TGTGCCAGCAGCCTCGCCGGGACAGGGAAGACCAACGAGCAGTACTTC.